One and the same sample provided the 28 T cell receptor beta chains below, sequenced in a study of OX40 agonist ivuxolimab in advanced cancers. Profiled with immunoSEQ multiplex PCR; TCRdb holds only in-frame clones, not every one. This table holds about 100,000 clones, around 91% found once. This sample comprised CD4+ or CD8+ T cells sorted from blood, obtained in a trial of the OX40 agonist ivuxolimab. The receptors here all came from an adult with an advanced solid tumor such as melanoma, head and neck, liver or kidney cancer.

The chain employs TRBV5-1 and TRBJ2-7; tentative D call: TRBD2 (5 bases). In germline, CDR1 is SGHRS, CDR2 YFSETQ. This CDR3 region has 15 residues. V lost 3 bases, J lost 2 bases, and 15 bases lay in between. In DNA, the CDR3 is TGCGCCAGCAGCTCACGCAAGGACGGGACCTACGAGCAGTACTTC. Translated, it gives CASSSRKDGTYEQYF.

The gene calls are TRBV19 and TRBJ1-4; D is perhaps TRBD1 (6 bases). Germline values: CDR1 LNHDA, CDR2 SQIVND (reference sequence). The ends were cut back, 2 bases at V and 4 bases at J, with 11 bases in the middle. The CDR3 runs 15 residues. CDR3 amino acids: CASSITGAINEKLFF. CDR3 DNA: TGTGCCAGTAGTATAACGGGGGCTATTAATGAAAAACTGTTTTTT.

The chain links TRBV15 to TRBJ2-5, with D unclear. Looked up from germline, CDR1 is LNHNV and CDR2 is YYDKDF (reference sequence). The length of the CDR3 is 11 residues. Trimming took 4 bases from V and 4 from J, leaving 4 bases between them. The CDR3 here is CATSTIETQYF. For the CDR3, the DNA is TGTGCCACCAGCACAATAGAGACCCAGTACTTC.

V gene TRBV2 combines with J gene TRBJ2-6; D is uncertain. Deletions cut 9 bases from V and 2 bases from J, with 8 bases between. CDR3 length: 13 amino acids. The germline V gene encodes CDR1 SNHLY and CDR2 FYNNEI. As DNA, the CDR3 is TGTGCCAGTTCCTCCACTGGGGCCAACGTCCTGACTTTC. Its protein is CASSSTGANVLTF.

CDR3 DNA: TGTGCCAGCAGTGGACTAGTCTCAGATACGCAGTATTTT. Translation: CASSGLVSDTQYF. V gene TRBV2 combines with J gene TRBJ2-3; D may be TRBD2 (6 bases). CDR1 and CDR2 from the germline V gene are SNHLY and FYNNEI. This CDR3 comprises 13 residues. Trimming cost V 4 bases and J 4 bases, with 9 bases left between them.

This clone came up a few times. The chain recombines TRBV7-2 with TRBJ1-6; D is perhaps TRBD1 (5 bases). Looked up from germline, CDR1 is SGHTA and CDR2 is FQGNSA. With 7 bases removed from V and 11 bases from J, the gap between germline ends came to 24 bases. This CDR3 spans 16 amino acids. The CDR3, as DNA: TGTGCCAGCAACTCCCCCTTGGGCCAGGGAGGAGCACCCCTCCACTTT. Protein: CASNSPLGQGGAPLHF.

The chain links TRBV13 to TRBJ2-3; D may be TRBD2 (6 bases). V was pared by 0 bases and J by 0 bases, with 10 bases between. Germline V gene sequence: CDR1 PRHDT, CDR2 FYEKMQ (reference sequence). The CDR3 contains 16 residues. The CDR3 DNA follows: TGTGCCAGCAGCTTAGGTTCGGGAGCTAGCACAGATACGCAGTATTTT. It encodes CASSLGSGASTDTQYF.

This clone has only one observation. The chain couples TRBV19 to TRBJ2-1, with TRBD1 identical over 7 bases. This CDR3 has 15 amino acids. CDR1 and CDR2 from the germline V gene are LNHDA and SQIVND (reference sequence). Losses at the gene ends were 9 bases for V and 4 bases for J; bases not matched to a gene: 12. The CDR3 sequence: CASGIPTGLYNEQFF. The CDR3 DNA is TGTGCCAGCGGAATCCCGACAGGGTTGTACAATGAGCAGTTCTTC.

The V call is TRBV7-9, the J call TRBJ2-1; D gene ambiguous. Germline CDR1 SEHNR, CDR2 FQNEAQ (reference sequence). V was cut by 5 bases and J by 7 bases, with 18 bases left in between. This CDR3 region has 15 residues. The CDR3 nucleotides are TGTGCCAGCAGCCGATTAGTCTTAGGGCAAAATGAGCAGTTCTTC. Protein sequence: CASSRLVLGQNEQFF.

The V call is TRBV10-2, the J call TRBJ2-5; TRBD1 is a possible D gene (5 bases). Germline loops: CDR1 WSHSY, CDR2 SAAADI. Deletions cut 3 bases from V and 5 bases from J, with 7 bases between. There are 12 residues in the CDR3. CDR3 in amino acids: CASSDKGETQYF. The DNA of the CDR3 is TGCGCCAGCAGTGACAAGGGGGAGACCCAGTACTTC.

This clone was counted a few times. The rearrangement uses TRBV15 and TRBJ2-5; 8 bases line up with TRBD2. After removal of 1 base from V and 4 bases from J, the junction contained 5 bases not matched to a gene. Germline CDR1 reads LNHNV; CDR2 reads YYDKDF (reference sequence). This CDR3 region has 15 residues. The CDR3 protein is CATSRAGGVGETQYF. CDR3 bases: TGTGCCACCAGCAGAGCGGGGGGGGTCGGAGAGACCCAGTACTTC.

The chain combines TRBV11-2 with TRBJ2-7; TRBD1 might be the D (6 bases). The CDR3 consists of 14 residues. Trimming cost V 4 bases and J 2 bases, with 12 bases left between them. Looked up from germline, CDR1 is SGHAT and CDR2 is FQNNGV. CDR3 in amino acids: CASSSYWTAYEQYF. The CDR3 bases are TGTGCCAGCAGCTCCTACTGGACAGCCTACGAGCAGTACTTC.

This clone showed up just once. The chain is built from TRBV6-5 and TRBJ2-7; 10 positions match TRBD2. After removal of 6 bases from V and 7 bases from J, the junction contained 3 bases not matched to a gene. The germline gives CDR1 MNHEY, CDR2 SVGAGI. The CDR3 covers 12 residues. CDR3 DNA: TGTGCCAGCAGGGCTAGCGGGAGAGAGCAGTACTTC. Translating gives CASRASGREQYF.

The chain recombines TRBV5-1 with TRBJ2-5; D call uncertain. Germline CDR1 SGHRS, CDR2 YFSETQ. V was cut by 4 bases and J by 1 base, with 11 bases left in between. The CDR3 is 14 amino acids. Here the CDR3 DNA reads TGCGCCAGCAGCCCCCTGATATCCCAAGAGACCCAGTACTTC. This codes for CASSPLISQETQYF.

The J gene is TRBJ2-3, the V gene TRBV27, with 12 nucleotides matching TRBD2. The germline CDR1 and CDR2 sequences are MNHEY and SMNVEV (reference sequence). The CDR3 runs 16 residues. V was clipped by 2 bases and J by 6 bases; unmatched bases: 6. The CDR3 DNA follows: TGTGCCAGCAGTTTAATCCTAGCGGGAGGGCCGGATACGCAGTATTTT. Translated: CASSLILAGGPDTQYF.

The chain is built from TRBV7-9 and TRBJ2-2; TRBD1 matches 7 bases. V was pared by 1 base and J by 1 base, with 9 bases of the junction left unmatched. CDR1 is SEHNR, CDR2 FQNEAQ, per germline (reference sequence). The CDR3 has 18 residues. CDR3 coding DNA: TGTGCCAGCAGCTTAGGGCACGGGACAGAAATGAACACCGGGGAGCTGTTTTTT. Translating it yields CASSLGHGTEMNTGELFF.

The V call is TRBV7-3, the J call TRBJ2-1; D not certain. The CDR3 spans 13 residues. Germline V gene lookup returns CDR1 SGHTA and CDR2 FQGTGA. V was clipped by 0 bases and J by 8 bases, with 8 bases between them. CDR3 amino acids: CASSLTGFYEQFF. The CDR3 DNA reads TGTGCCAGCAGCTTAACAGGGTTTTATGAGCAGTTCTTC.

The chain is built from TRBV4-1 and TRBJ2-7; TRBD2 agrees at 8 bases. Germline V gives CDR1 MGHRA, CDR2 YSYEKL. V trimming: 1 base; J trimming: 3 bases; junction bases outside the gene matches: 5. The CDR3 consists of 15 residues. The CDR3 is CASSQAVSGNYEQYF. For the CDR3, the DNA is TGCGCCAGCAGCCAAGCGGTTAGCGGGAACTACGAGCAGTACTTC.

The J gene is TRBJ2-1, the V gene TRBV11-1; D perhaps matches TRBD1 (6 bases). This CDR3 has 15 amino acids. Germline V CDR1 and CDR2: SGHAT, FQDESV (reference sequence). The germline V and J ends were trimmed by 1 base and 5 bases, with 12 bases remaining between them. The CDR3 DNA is TGTGCCAGCAGCTTAGTTTTGCAGGGGAACAATGAGCAGTTCTTC. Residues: CASSLVLQGNNEQFF.

For the CDR3, the DNA is TGTGCCAGCAGCTCCCGGGACAGGGAAGAGACCCAGTACTTC. Encoded protein: CASSSRDREETQYF. V is TRBV5-4 and J is TRBJ2-5, with 9 bases identical to TRBD1. Germline-derived CDR1 and CDR2 are SGHNT and YYREEE (reference sequence). This CDR3 has 14 residues. The J segment lost 3 bases and the V segment lost 3 bases, leaving 3 bases of the junction unmatched.

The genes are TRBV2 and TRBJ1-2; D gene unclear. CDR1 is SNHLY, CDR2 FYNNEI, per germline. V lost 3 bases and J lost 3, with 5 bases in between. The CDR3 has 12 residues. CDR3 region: CASSEWDYGYTF. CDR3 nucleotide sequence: TGTGCCAGCAGTGAGTGGGACTATGGCTACACCTTC.

This CDR3 is CSTRQGLFGEQFF. For the CDR3, the DNA is TGCAGCACACGACAGGGGTTGTTCGGTGAGCAGTTCTTC. The rearrangement links TRBV29-1 to TRBJ2-1, with 8 positions matching TRBD1. In germline, CDR1 is SQVTM, CDR2 ANQGSEA. This CDR3 contains 13 residues. Unmatched junction bases numbered 12, after V lost 8 bases and J lost 9 bases.

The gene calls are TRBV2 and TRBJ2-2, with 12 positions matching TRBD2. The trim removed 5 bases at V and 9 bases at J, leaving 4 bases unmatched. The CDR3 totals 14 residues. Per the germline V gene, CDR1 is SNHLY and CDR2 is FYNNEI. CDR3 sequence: CASSWTSGVRELFF. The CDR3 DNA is TGTGCCAGCAGTTGGACTAGCGGGGTCCGGGAGCTGTTTTTT.

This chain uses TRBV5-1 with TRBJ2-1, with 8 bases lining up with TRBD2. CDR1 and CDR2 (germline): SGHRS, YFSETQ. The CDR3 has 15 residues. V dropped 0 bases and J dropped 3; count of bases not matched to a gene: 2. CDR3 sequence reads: CASSLDGGVYNEQFF. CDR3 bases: TGCGCCAGCAGCTTGGACGGGGGGGTCTACAATGAGCAGTTCTTC. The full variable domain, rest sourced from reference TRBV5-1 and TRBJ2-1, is KAGVTQTPRYLIKTRGQQVTLSCSPISGHRSVSWYQQTPGQGLQFLFEYFSETQRNKGNFPGRFSGRQFSNSRSEMNVSTLELGDSALYLCASSLDGGVYNEQFFGPGTRLTVL.

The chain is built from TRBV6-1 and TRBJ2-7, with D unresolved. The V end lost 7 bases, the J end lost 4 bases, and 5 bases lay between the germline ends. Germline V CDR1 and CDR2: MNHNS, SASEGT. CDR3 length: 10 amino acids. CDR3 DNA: TGTGCCAGCAACAGTTACGAGCAGTACTTC. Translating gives CASNSYEQYF.

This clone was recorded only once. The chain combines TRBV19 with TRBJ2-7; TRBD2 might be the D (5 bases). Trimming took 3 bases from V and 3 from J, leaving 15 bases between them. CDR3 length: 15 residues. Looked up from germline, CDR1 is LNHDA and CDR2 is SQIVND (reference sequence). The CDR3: CASSIEGGPNYEQYF. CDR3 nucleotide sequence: TGTGCCAGTAGTATCGAAGGAGGACCGAACTACGAGCAGTACTTC.

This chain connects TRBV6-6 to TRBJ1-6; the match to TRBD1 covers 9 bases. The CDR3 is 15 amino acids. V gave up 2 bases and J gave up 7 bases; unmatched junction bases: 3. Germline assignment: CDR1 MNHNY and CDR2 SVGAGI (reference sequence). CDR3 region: CASSYVGQGNSPLHF. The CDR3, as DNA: TGTGCCAGCAGTTACGTAGGACAGGGGAATTCACCCCTCCACTTT.

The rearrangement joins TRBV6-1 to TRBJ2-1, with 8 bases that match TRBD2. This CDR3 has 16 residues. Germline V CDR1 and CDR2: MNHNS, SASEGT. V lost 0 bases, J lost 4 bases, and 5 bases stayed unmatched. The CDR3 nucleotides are TGTGCCAGCAGTGAAGCCCTAGCGGGTTATTACAATGAGCAGTTCTTC. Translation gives CASSEALAGYYNEQFF.